The T cell receptor beta chain described here comes from a study of control samples from healthy donors and cancer patients. Sequenced by immunoSEQ multiplex PCR; TCRdb stores in-frame clones only, minus some. This repertoire shows about 100,000 clones, roughly nine tenths found once; its top ten account for under 20%. This CDR3 comprises 16 residues. V shed 0 bases and J 2 bases; nucleotides not matched to a gene: 6. Germline V gives CDR1 SGDLS, CDR2 YYNGEE. This sequence joins TRBV9 and TRBJ2-3; 7 bases agree with TRBD1. The receptor was derived from a woman between 45 and 60 years old in good health. The source material was blood. DNA for the CDR3: TGTGCCAGCAGCGTAGGACAGGGTGTAAACACAGATACGCAGTATTTT. Its translation: CASSVGQGVNTDTQYF.